This section outlines one T cell receptor beta chain sequence together with its context. Antigen unknown. The data are from a study of cytomegalovirus exposure and HLA in healthy donors. Findings of the study overall: Using a false discovery rate of 0.05, a later analysis showed that 16,000 or so TCR beta sequences were associated with HLA alleles.

In germline, CDR1 is MGHRA, CDR2 YSYEKL. The CDR3 sequence is 16 residues long. V lost 0 bases and J lost 3; bases outside the gene matches: 3. Primers: 60 Vbeta forward and 13 Jbeta reverse. The table came from immunoSEQ multiplex PCR; TCRdb's copy has only in-frame clones and leaves some out. Here the sample spans over 150,000 clones, around four fifths being singletons. The receptor's source is a woman in her thirties in good health and CMV-seropositive. The chain links TRBV4-1 to TRBJ2-5, with TRBD2 matching over 11 bases. Sequencing was performed on PBMCs. For the CDR3, the DNA is TGCGCCAGCAGCCAAGATTCTAGCGGGGGGAAAGAGACCCAGTACTTC. Protein sequence: CASSQDSSGGKETQYF.